This T cell receptor (beta chain) was recovered during a study of OX40 agonist ivuxolimab in advanced cancers. Turning to the study itself: Three individuals attained partial responses, comprising one hepatocellular carcinoma case and two cutaneous melanoma cases.

The protocol was immunoSEQ multiplex PCR, while the TCRdb copy is restricted to in-frame clones and leaves out a portion. Of 75,000 to 100,000 clones listed, more than 75% were seen once; the top ten hold about 1.9%. V lost 2 bases, J lost 3 bases, and 8 bases lay in between. The V gene's germline CDR1 is SGHNT and CDR2 YYREEE (reference sequence). The CDR3 is 13 residues long. The TCR comes from an adult with an advanced solid tumor such as melanoma, head and neck, liver or kidney cancer. The V call is TRBV5-4, the J call TRBJ2-5; D unclear. Sequenced here: CD4+ or CD8+ T cells sorted from blood, sampled in a trial of the OX40 agonist ivuxolimab. CDR3 protein: CASSFLSEETQYF. In DNA form, the CDR3 reads TGTGCCAGCAGCTTCCTAAGCGAAGAGACCCAGTACTTC. The full variable domain, rest sourced from reference TRBV5-4 and TRBJ2-5, is ETGVTQSPTHLIKTRGQQVTLRCSSQSGHNTVSWYQQALGQGPQFIFQYYREEENGRGNFPPRFSGLQFPNYSSELNVNALELDDSALYLCASSFLSEETQYFGPGTRLLVL.